Shown below are 25 T cell receptor beta chains from a single sample sequenced in a study of shared clonotypes between healthy human individuals. Profiled with immunoSEQ multiplex PCR; TCRdb holds only in-frame clones, not every one. The sample contains about 490,000 clones, about 80% of which appear only once. Specimen: PBMCs. The receptors derive from a woman aged 40 to 49 in good health. Some clones in this sample may be carry-over from other donors' samples.

This clone has only one observation. The CDR3 DNA follows: TGTGCCTGGTCACAGGATATCAGTTCACCCCTCCACTTT. As protein: CAWSQDISSPLHF. V gene TRBV30 combines with J gene TRBJ1-6; possibly TRBD1 for D (5 bases). Looked up from germline, CDR1 is GTSNPN and CDR2 is SVGIG (reference sequence). Trimming pared 5 bases from V and 9 bases from J, leaving 14 bases between. The CDR3 is made up of 13 amino acids.

The chain recombines TRBV9 with TRBJ2-2; no definite D call. The CDR3 totals 13 residues. The germline V gene has CDR1 SGDLS and CDR2 YYNGEE. Trimming shortened V by 4 bases and J by 8 bases, and 12 bases separated the two germline ends. The DNA for the CDR3 is TGTGCCAGCAGCTCCAACGTCGAGGGGGAGCTGTTTTTT. Amino acid sequence: CASSSNVEGELFF.

V usage is TRBV6-5 and J usage is TRBJ1-2; a possible D gene is TRBD1 (6 bases). Germline values: CDR1 MNHEY, CDR2 SVGAGI. CDR3 length: 14 residues. The germline V and J ends were trimmed by 0 bases and 4 bases, with 9 bases remaining between them. The DNA of the CDR3 is TGTGCCAGCAGTTACTCGGGCAGGGGCTATGGCTACACCTTC. This gives the protein CASSYSGRGYGYTF.

CDR3 in DNA: TGTGCCAGCAGCTCAACCGTCAGCTTAGGCAACAATGAGCAGTTCTTC. Protein sequence: CASSSTVSLGNNEQFF. The chain has TRBV11-2 and TRBJ2-1; unclear D gene. V was trimmed by 4 bases and J by 5 bases, leaving 18 bases between them. The CDR3 is 16 amino acids. From germline, CDR1 is SGHAT and CDR2 FQNNGV.

A few counts support this clone. The gene calls are TRBV5-4 and TRBJ2-3; no reliable D call. This CDR3 has 14 residues. Germline CDR1 SGHNT, CDR2 YYREEE (reference sequence). The V end lost 4 bases, the J end lost 0 bases, and 9 bases lay between the germline ends. This CDR3 is CASSPMMSTDTQYF. The CDR3 region has the DNA TGTGCCAGCAGCCCTATGATGAGCACAGATACGCAGTATTTT.

The V call is TRBV19, the J call TRBJ1-5; 7 bases map to TRBD1. The CDR3 sequence is 16 residues long. The ends lost 4 bases at V and 0 bases at J; junction bases unmatched: 6. Germline CDR1 and CDR2: LNHDA and SQIVND (reference sequence). The CDR3 spells CASSTAGGYSNQPQHF. In DNA, the CDR3 is TGTGCCAGTAGTACTGCAGGGGGGTATAGCAATCAGCCCCAGCATTTT.

Comment on this clone: It differs at one base from a far larger clone, so likely a read error. The chain uses TRBV4-3 and TRBJ2-1; TRBD2 might be the D (5 bases). Germline loops: CDR1 LGHNA, CDR2 YSLEER. The CDR3 is 13 amino acids. CDR3 DNA: TGCGCCAGCGGCCAAGACTGGGGAGTGGAGCAGTTCTTC. This codes for CASGQDWGVEQFF.

There are a few counts of this clone. V gene TRBV29-1 combines with J gene TRBJ1-4; D gene ambiguous. V lost 4 bases, J lost 4 bases, and 10 bases lay in between. This CDR3 contains 13 residues. Germline V gene lookup returns CDR1 SQVTM and CDR2 ANQGSEA. The CDR3, as DNA: TGCAGCGTTGTCCCACAGTATAATGAAAAACTGTTTTTT. This gives the protein CSVVPQYNEKLFF.

The chain carries TRBV19 and TRBJ1-3, with unresolved D. Germline CDR1 and CDR2: LNHDA and SQIVND (reference sequence). The CDR3 spans 16 residues. Between the trimmed V and J ends, which lost 2 bases and 1 base, there was a span of 12 bases. As DNA, the CDR3 is TGTGCCAGTAGTATAAGGCACGTGTCGTCTGGAAACACCATATATTTT. Amino acids: CASSIRHVSSGNTIYF.

This clone turned up a few times. V usage is TRBV5-1 and J usage is TRBJ2-2; D uncertain. The germline CDR1 and CDR2 sequences are SGHRS and YFSETQ. Deletions cut 0 bases from V and 3 bases from J, with 3 bases between. The CDR3 is 13 amino acids. CDR3 sequence reads: CASSLDHTGELFF. The DNA of the CDR3 is TGCGCCAGCAGCTTGGACCACACCGGGGAGCTGTTTTTT.

This clone was found a few times. This chain connects TRBV11-2 to TRBJ2-5; D gene unclear. The germline V and J ends were trimmed by 4 bases and 1 base, with 10 bases remaining between them. This CDR3 is built from 14 residues. From germline, CDR1 is SGHAT and CDR2 FQNNGV. CDR3 in amino acids: CASSSRTAQETQYF. CDR3 sequence (DNA): TGTGCCAGCAGCTCCCGGACGGCCCAAGAGACCCAGTACTTC. The complete variable domain, with remaining parts taken from reference TRBV11-2 and TRBJ2-5, reads EAGVAQSPRYKIIEKRQSVAFWCNPISGHATLYWYQQILGQGPKLLIQFQNNGVVDDSQLPKDRFSAERLKGVDSTLKIQPAKLEDSAVYLCASSSRTAQETQYFGPGTRLLVL.

The CDR3 DNA follows: TGTGCCAGCTTGAACATCTGGGATGAGCAGTTCTTC. As protein: CASLNIWDEQFF. The rearrangement joins TRBV2 to TRBJ2-1; no firm D call. V was pared by 8 bases and J by 8 bases, with 13 bases between. From germline, CDR1 is SNHLY and CDR2 FYNNEI. The CDR3 consists of 12 residues.

This rearrangement joins TRBV7-7 to TRBJ2-5, with 11 bases fitting TRBD1. J gave up 4 bases and V 5 bases, and 6 bases lay outside the gene matches. CDR1 and CDR2 (germline): SSHAT, FNYEAQ (reference sequence). This CDR3 has 15 amino acids. As DNA, the CDR3 is TGTGCCAGCAGCGCGGACAGGGGGCACGGAGAGACCCAGTACTTC. It codes for CASSADRGHGETQYF.

The CDR3 spells CASSPTGYGAFF. The CDR3 nucleotides read TGTGCCAGCAGCCCGACAGGGTACGGAGCTTTCTTT. V and J are TRBV6-6 and TRBJ1-1, with 7 bases matching TRBD1. The CDR3 has 12 amino acids. After removal of 6 bases from V and 10 bases from J, the junction contained 8 bases not matched to a gene. Germline V gives CDR1 MNHNY, CDR2 SVGAGI (reference sequence).

The CDR3 nucleotides read TGTGCCAGCAGCTCGCCTCTAGCGGGGATTTTTGATACGCAGTATTTT. Protein sequence: CASSSPLAGIFDTQYF. This chain uses TRBV7-3 with TRBJ2-3, with 9 bases aligning to TRBD2. From germline, CDR1 is SGHTA and CDR2 FQGTGA. V dropped 4 bases and J dropped 6; count of bases not matched to a gene: 11. The CDR3 loop spans 16 amino acids.

This chain links TRBV6-4 with TRBJ2-7, with D hard to call. CDR3 length: 13 residues. Germline assignment: CDR1 MRHNA and CDR2 SNTAGT. V lost 4 bases, J lost 7 bases, and 14 bases lay in between. CDR3 region: CASSGTSGREQYF. The CDR3 DNA is TGTGCCAGCAGTGGTACATCAGGTAGGGAGCAGTACTTC.

J is TRBJ2-1 and V is TRBV7-8, with 8 bases lining up with TRBD1. Per the germline V gene, CDR1 is SGHVS and CDR2 is FQNEAQ. J gave up 6 bases and V 6 bases, and 13 bases lay outside the gene matches. This CDR3 is built from 16 residues. CDR3 nucleotides: TGTGCCAGCAGTCATCGGCGGACAGGGATTTTCAATGAGCAGTTCTTC. Amino acid sequence: CASSHRRTGIFNEQFF.

This clone was recorded only once. This chain connects TRBV19 to TRBJ1-2; D is possibly TRBD1 (5 bases). In germline, CDR1 is LNHDA, CDR2 SQIVND (reference sequence). Between the trimmed V and J ends, which lost 6 bases and 2 bases, there was a span of 16 bases. The CDR3 sequence is 15 residues long. The CDR3 sequence: CASRWDGTGNYGYTF. The CDR3 DNA is TGTGCCAGTAGATGGGACGGGACTGGGAACTATGGCTACACCTTC.

This clone was seen only a few times. The J gene is TRBJ1-3, the V gene TRBV5-1; 7 bases match TRBD1. The CDR3 is 18 residues long. Germline-derived CDR1 and CDR2 are SGHRS and YFSETQ. V shed 0 bases, J shed 0 bases, and the junction held 9 bases outside the gene matches. Here the CDR3 reads CASSLEIYRGLSGNTIYF. CDR3 bases: TGCGCCAGCAGCTTGGAAATCTACAGGGGCCTCTCTGGAAACACCATATATTTT.

The rearrangement joins TRBV2 to TRBJ1-2, with 7 bases lining up with TRBD1. The germline V gene has CDR1 SNHLY and CDR2 FYNNEI. The ends lost 3 bases at V and 4 bases at J; junction bases unmatched: 2. The CDR3 length is 13 residues. The CDR3 spells CASSEGQTYGYTF. CDR3 DNA: TGTGCCAGCAGTGAGGGACAGACCTATGGCTACACCTTC.

This sequence joins TRBV15 and TRBJ2-7; D gene ambiguous. The germline gives CDR1 LNHNV, CDR2 YYDKDF (reference sequence). With 0 bases removed from V and 2 bases from J, the gap between germline ends came to 14 bases. CDR3 length: 16 residues. CDR3 residues: CATSRDRTPEPYEQYF. CDR3 bases: TGTGCCACCAGCAGAGATCGCACACCAGAGCCCTACGAGCAGTACTTC.

The chain joins TRBV19 to TRBJ2-1; 11 nucleotides agree with TRBD2. J lost 0 bases, V lost 4 bases, and 5 bases had no gene match. Germline V gene data show CDR1 as LNHDA and CDR2 as SQIVND (reference sequence). The CDR3 is made up of 17 amino acids. CDR3 amino acids: CASSNAGTSGSYNEQFF. As DNA, the CDR3 is TGTGCCAGTAGTAACGCCGGGACTAGCGGCTCCTACAATGAGCAGTTCTTC.

The V gene is TRBV7-2, the J gene TRBJ2-7, with 7 positions matching TRBD1. This CDR3 contains 14 residues. CDR1 and CDR2 from the germline V gene are SGHTA and FQGNSA. J was trimmed by 4 bases and V by 4 bases; bases with no gene match: 7. CDR3 amino acids: CASSSPIQGYEQYF. In DNA, the CDR3 is TGTGCCAGCAGCTCTCCAATACAGGGGTACGAGCAGTACTTC.

The chain combines TRBV28 with TRBJ2-7; no clear D. The germline CDR1 and CDR2 sequences are MDHEN and SYDVKM. Trimming took 6 bases from V and 0 from J, leaving 9 bases between them. The CDR3 extends over 13 amino acids. The CDR3 reads CASSYAPSYEQYF. The CDR3 DNA sequence: TGTGCCAGCAGCTACGCACCCTCCTACGAGCAGTACTTC.

This chain links TRBV19 with TRBJ2-5, with 7 positions matching TRBD2. J was trimmed by 9 bases and V by 6 bases; bases with no gene match: 7. CDR1 and CDR2 (germline): LNHDA, SQIVND (reference sequence). This CDR3 has 12 amino acids. The CDR3 loop reads CASRREGGSQYF. As DNA, the CDR3 is TGTGCCAGTAGGAGAGAGGGAGGGTCCCAGTACTTC.